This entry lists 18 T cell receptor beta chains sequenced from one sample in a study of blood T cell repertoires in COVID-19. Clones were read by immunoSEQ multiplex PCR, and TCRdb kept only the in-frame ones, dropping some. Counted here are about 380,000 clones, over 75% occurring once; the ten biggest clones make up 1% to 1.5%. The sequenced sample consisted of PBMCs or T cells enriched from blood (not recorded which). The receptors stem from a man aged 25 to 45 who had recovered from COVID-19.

This CDR3 is CASSSGQGAESNQPQHF. DNA of the CDR3: TGCGCCAGCAGTTCCGGGCAGGGGGCCGAAAGCAATCAGCCCCAGCATTTT. J is TRBJ1-5 and V is TRBV23-1; 8 nucleotides agree with TRBD1. TRBV23-1 is an open reading frame whose function is uncertain. The J segment lost 1 base and the V segment lost 5 bases, leaving 10 bases of the junction unmatched. CDR3 length: 17 amino acids.

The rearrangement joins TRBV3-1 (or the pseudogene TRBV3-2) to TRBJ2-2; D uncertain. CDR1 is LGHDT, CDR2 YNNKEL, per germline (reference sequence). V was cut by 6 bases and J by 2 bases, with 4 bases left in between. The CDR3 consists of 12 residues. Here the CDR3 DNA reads TGTGCCAGCAGGACAAACACCGGGGAGCTGTTTTTT. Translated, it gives CASRTNTGELFF.

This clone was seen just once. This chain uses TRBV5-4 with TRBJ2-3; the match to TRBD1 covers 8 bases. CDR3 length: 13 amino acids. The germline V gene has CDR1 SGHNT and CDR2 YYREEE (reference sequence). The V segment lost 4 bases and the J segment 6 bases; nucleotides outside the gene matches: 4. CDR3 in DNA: TGTGCCAGCAGCACGACAGGGGTTGATACGCAGTATTTT. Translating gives CASSTTGVDTQYF.

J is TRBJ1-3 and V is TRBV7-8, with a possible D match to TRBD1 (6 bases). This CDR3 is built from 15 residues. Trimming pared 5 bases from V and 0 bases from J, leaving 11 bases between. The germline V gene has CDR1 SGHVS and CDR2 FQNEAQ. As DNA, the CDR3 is TGTGCCAGCAGCCCAGGACAGAGCTCTGGAAACACCATATATTTT. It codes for CASSPGQSSGNTIYF. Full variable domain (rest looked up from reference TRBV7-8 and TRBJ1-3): GAGVSQSPRYKVAKRGQDVALRCDPISGHVSLFWYQQALGQGPEFLTYFQNEAQLDKSGLPSDRFFAERPEGSVSTLKIQRTQQEDSAVYLCASSPGQSSGNTIYFGEGSWLTVV.

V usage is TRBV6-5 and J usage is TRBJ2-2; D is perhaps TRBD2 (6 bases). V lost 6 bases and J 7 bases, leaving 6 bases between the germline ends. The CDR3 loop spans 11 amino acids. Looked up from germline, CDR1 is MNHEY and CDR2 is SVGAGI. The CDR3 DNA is TGTGCCAGCAGGCGGGGCGGGGAGCTGTTTTTT. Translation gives CASRRGGELFF.

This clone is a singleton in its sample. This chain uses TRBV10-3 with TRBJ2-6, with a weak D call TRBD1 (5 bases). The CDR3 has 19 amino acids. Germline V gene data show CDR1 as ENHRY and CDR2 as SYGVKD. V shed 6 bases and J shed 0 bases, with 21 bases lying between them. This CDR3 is CAISDEPIRQYSGANVLTF. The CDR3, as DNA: TGTGCCATCAGCGACGAGCCGATAAGACAGTACTCTGGGGCCAACGTCCTGACTTTC.

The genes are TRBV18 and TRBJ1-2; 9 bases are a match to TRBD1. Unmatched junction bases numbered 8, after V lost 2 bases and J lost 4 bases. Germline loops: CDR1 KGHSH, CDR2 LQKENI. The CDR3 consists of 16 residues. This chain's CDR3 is CASSPSGQGRSYGYTF. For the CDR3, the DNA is TGTGCCAGCTCACCATCGGGACAGGGTCGGAGCTATGGCTACACCTTC.

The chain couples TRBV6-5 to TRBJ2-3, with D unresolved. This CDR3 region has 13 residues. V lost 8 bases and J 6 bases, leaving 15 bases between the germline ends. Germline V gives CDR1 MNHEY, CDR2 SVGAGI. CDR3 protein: CASSPSGADTQYF. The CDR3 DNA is TGTGCCAGCTCCCCCAGTGGAGCGGATACGCAGTATTTT.

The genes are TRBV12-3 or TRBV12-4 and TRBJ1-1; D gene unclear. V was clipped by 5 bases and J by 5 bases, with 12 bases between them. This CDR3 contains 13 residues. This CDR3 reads CASSDYGETEAFF. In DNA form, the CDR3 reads TGTGCCAGCAGTGACTACGGGGAAACTGAAGCTTTCTTT.

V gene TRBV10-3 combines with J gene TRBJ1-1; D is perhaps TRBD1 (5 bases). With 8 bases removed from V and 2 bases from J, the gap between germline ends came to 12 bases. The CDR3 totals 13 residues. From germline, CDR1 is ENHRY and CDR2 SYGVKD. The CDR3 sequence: CAIGLDTNTEAFF. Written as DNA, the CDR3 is TGTGCCATCGGTCTGGACACCAACACTGAAGCTTTCTTT.

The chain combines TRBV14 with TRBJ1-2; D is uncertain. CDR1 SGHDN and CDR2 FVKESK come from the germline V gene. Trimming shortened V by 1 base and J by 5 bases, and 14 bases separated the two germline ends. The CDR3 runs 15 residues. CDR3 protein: CASSQASIDGYGYTF. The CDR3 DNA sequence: TGTGCCAGCAGCCAAGCCTCGATTGACGGGTATGGCTACACCTTC.

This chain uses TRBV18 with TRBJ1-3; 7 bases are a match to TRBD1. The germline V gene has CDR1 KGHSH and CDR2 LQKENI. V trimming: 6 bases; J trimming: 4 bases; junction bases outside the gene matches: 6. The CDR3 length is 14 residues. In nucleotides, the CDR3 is TGTGCCAGCTCTACGACAGGGCTGGGAAACACCATATATTTT. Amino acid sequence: CASSTTGLGNTIYF.

The CDR3 nucleotides are TGTGCCAGCAGCGTGACAGGGGGAAACATTCAGTACTTC. Translating it yields CASSVTGGNIQYF. The chain joins TRBV11-2 to TRBJ2-4, with 9 bases lining up with TRBD1. The ends lost 5 bases at V and 6 bases at J; junction bases unmatched: 2. This CDR3 comprises 13 residues. Germline V gene data show CDR1 as SGHAT and CDR2 as FQNNGV.

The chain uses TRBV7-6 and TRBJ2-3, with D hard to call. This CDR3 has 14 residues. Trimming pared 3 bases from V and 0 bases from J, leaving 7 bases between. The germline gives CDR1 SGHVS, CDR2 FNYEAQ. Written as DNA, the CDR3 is TGTGCCAGCAGCTTGGGCCCGAGCACAGATACGCAGTATTTT. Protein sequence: CASSLGPSTDTQYF. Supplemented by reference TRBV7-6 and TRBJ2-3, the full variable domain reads GAGVSQSPRYKVTKRGQDVALRCDPISGHVSLYWYRQALGQGPEFLTYFNYEAQQDKSGLPNDRFSAERPEGSISTLTIQRTEQRDSAMYRCASSLGPSTDTQYFGPGTRLTVL.

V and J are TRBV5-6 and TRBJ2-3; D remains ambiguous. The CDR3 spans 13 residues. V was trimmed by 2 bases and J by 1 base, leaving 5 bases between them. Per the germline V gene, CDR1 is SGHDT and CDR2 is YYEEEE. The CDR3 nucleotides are TGTGCCAGCAGCTTAACGGGCACAGATACGCAGTATTTT. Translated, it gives CASSLTGTDTQYF.

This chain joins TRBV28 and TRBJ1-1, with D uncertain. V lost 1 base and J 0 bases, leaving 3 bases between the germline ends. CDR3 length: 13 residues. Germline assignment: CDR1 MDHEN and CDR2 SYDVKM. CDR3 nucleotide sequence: TGTGCCAGCAGTTTATTAGTGAACACTGAAGCTTTCTTT. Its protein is CASSLLVNTEAFF. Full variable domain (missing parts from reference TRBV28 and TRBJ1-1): DVKVTQSSRYLVKRTGEKVFLECVQDMDHENMFWYRQDPGLGLRLIYFSYDVKMKEKGDIPEGYSVSREKKERFSLILESASTNQTSMYLCASSLLVNTEAFFGQGTRLTVV.

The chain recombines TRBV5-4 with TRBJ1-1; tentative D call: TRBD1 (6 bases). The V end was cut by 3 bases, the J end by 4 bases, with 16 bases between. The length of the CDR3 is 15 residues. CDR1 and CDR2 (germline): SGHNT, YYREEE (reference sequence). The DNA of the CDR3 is TGTGCCAGCAGCTCCCGGGACACCGAGGGCACTGAAGCTTTCTTT. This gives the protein CASSSRDTEGTEAFF.

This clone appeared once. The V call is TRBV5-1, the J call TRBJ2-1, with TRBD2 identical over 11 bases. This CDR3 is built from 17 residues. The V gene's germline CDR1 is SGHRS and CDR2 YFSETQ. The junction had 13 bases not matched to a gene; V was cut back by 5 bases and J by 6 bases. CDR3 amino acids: CASRPVTSGAPFNEQFF. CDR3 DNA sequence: TGCGCCAGCAGGCCGGTGACTAGCGGGGCTCCTTTCAATGAGCAGTTCTTC.